The present T cell receptor (beta chain) was sequenced within a study of T-cell reconstitution after alpha-beta-depleted transplantation in children. TCRbeta library construction was performed incorporating unique molecular identifiers. TCRdb re-called the PCR reads through MiXCR, storing one row per CDR3 protein. The data show approximately 250,000 distinct CDR3 sequences, with about 8.8% seen just once and 5% to 5.5% held by the top ten. Per germline, CDR1 DFQATT and CDR2 SNEGSKA (reference sequence). The V and J ends lost 3 bases and 4 bases respectively, with 13 bases between them. CDR3 length: 14 amino acids. This clonotype was seen repeatedly, ten times or more.

The rearrangement uses TRBV20-1 and TRBJ1-5; D gene uncertain. This receptor was taken from a human donor who donated a stem cell graft to a child with SCID. Source: PBMCs from the stem cell graft donor, taken from the stem cell graft. The CDR3 loop is CSASERSGNQPQHF. CDR3 in DNA: TGCAGTGCTAGCGAGAGGAGTGGGAATCAGCCCCAGCATTTT.